This note documents a single TCR beta chain sequence. The clone's antigen remains unknown. Base qualities are not provided; no much larger clone lies one nucleotide away. CDR3 length: 19 amino acids, cysteine to phenylalanine. The kept DNA is CDR3 alone, 57 bases in frame from the first base. The germline V gene provides CDR1 SGHRS and CDR2 YFSETQ. From V the trimming removes 7 bases and from J it removes 6 bases, while the gene matches leave 21 bases of the junction unaccounted for. TCRbeta CDR3 regions were amplified from genomic DNA by means of the immunoSEQ Assay, a bias-controlled multiplex PCR. The paper's processing steps were these. Nucleated cell counts per sample were estimated from amplification of reference gene primers within the assay. To quantify the absolute abundance of each unique TCRbeta CDR3 rearrangement, sequence reads were collapsed and filtered. For each sample, productive Simpson clonality was calculated as the square root of Simpson's diversity index over productive rearrangements. Entries here come from immuneACCESS through TCRdb and include only in-frame sequences with V and J called. Some clones fail to appear in such tables; in the studies checked, an unresolved V gene covers under half of the shortfall, and the cause of the remainder is unknown. The V and J calls and clone size were taken over from that table, and D and trimming were inferred from the DNA. The sample table contains a few hundred thousand clones; only one count was recorded for 70% to 90% of them. 7% to 10% of the sample comes from the top ten.

The sample comes from a study of blood T cell repertoires in COVID-19 (dated by TCRdb to between 2020 and 2021). In the study overall: The collaborator samples originated in the United States, Italy and Spain and spanned the acute and convalescent phases of COVID-19. The prospective study material was composed of cDNA or gDNA derived from T cells, B-cell-depleted T cells, or PBMCs. The dataset comprised deeply sampled blood TCRbeta repertoires from subjects exposed to, actively infected with, or recovered from COVID-19. A freely available public database, intended as a resource for researchers studying the immune response to SARS-CoV-2, is where the repertoires were released. The samples were drawn from the first 160 participants of the ongoing ImmuneRACE study and from 950 to 1,500 subjects provided by 6 global collaborators. A de-identified subject ID, COVID-19 status, age in years and sex were almost always included in the sample metadata. Where available, HLA class I and class II types were obtained from metadata supplied by the sample provider rather than from assay-based typing. Here is what the overall study found, with its caveats: Clinical and demographic metadata were provided uncurated, with the amount varying by source and participant.

Participants in the prospective study were aged about 18 to 95 years, lived in more than 20 United States geographic areas, and enrolled through a virtual design. In the prospective study, cohorts were assigned on the basis of participant-reported clinical history obtained from a screening survey and a study questionnaire. For ImmuneRACE Cohort 3, a participant was defined as recovered based on two consecutive negative NP/OP PCR tests, clearance by a healthcare professional, or resolution of symptoms. Each participant in the prospective study had whole blood, serum and a nasopharyngeal or oropharyngeal swab collected by mobile phlebotomists. Prospective study participants could optionally give additional blood draws and questionnaires over a roughly 2-month period. Before DNA extraction, prospective study blood samples were shipped either frozen or at room temperature.

The clonotype was recovered from a woman aged 55-69 years who had recovered from COVID-19. Recombination connected TRBV5-1 to TRBJ2-3, and TRBD2 aligns with 12 junction nucleotides. Sample: PBMCs or T cells enriched from blood (not recorded which). CDR3 reads: CASRPGPVASGGARDTQYF. The DNA sequence reads TGCGCCAGCCGCCCAGGGCCGGTGGCTAGCGGGGGGGCTAGGGATACGCAGTATTTT.